Shown below are 5 T cell receptor beta chains from a single sample sequenced in a study of shared clonotypes between healthy human individuals. Data came from immunoSEQ multiplex PCR; TCRdb stores just in-frame clones and leaves some out. The top ten clones hold over 1.5% of a sample with roughly 760,000 clones, about 74% of them seen once. Sequencing was performed on memory CD4+ T cells sorted from blood. The subset: CD45RA-negative fraction. The receptors derive from a woman in her 30s in good health.

J is TRBJ2-1 and V is TRBV12-5; D ambiguous. Trimming took 7 bases from V and 1 from J, leaving 17 bases between them. The CDR3 contains 16 residues. Per germline, CDR1 LGHNT and CDR2 FRNRAP. The CDR3 DNA follows: TGTGCTAGTGCCTACATAAATCCTGATTCCTACAATGAGCAGTTCTTC. It yields the protein CASAYINPDSYNEQFF.

The rearrangement links TRBV7-6 to TRBJ2-1; 7 positions match TRBD1. Germline-derived CDR1 and CDR2 are SGHVS and FNYEAQ. CDR3 size: 13 residues. V gave up 2 bases and J gave up 6 bases; unmatched junction bases: 1. The CDR3 DNA follows: TGTGCCAGCAGCTTATGGGACAGCAATGAGCAGTTCTTC. Encoded protein: CASSLWDSNEQFF.

The chain joins TRBV28 to TRBJ1-2; 10 positions match TRBD1. Germline assignment: CDR1 MDHEN and CDR2 SYDVKM. This CDR3 has 16 amino acids. V dropped 5 bases and J dropped 2; count of bases not matched to a gene: 8. CDR3 region: CASSRQGATLNYGYTF. The CDR3 coding sequence is TGTGCCAGCAGTCGACAGGGGGCCACCTTGAACTATGGCTACACCTTC.

The chain combines TRBV18 with TRBJ1-4; D unclear. Germline V CDR1 and CDR2: KGHSH, LQKENI. The CDR3 consists of 15 residues. Trimming took off 5 bases at V and 8 bases at J, with 18 bases between the two ends. The CDR3 here is CASSETGEKDEKLFF. The CDR3 DNA is TGTGCCAGCTCAGAGACTGGGGAGAAGGACGAAAAACTGTTTTTT.

The chain is built from TRBV28 and TRBJ2-7; D remains unclear. From germline, CDR1 is MDHEN and CDR2 SYDVKM. The CDR3 has 13 residues. V was trimmed by 4 bases and J by 2 bases, leaving 9 bases between them. The CDR3 region is CASSWRRTYEQYF. CDR3 nucleotides: TGTGCCAGCAGTTGGAGAAGAACCTACGAGCAGTACTTC.